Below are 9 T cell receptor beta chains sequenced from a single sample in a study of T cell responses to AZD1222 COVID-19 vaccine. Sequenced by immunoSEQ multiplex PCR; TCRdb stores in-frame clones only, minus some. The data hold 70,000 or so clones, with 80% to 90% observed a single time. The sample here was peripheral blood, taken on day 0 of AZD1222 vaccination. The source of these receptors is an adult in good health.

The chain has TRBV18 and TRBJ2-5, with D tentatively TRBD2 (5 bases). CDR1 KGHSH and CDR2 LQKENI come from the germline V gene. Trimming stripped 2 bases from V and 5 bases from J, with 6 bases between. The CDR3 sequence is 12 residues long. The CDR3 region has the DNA TGTGCCAGCTCACCAGAGCGGGAGACCCAGTACTTC. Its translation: CASSPERETQYF.

CDR3 sequence: CASSGLLGDTGELFF. The CDR3 DNA follows: TGTGCCAGCAGTGGCTTGCTAGGGGACACCGGGGAGCTGTTTTTT. The V call is TRBV2, the J call TRBJ2-2; the D gene is possibly TRBD1 (5 bases). Germline CDR1 is SNHLY and CDR2 is FYNNEI. V was clipped by 4 bases and J by 3 bases, with 12 bases between them. The CDR3 is made up of 15 amino acids.

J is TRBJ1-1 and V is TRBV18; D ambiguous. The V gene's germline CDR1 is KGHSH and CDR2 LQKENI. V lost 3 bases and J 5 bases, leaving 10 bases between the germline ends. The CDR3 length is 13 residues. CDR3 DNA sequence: TGTGCCAGCTCACCCCGGAGGGAGACTGAAGCTTTCTTT. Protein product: CASSPRRETEAFF. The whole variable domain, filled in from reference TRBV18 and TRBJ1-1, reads NAGVMQNPRHLVRRRGQEARLRCSPMKGHSHVYWYRQLPEEGLKFMVYLQKENIIDESGMPKERFSAEFPKEGPSILRIQQVVRGDSAAYFCASSPRRETEAFFGQGTRLTVV.

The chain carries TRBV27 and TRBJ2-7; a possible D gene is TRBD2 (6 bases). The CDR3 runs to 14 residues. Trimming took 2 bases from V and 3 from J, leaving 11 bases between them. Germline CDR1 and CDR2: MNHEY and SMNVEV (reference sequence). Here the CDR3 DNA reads TGTGCCAGCAGTTTAGGGTGGGGGGACTACGAGCAGTACTTC. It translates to CASSLGWGDYEQYF.

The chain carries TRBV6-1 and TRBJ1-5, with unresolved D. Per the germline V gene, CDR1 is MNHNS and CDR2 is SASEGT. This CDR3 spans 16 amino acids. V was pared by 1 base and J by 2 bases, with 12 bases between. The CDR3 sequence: CASSEEPGMGNQPQHF. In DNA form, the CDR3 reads TGTGCCAGCAGTGAAGAACCGGGGATGGGCAATCAGCCCCAGCATTTT.

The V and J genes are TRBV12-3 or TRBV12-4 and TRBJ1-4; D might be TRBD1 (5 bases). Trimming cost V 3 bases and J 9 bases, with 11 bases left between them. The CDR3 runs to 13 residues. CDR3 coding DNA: TGTGCCAGCAGTTTGGGGACGGGACAAAAACTGTTTTTT. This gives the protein CASSLGTGQKLFF.

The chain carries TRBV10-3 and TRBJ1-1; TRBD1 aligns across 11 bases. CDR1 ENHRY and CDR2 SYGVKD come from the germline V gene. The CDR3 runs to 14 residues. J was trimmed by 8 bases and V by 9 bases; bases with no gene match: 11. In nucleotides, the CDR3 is TGTGCCATGGGAACGTTAGGGACAGGGGGGGAAGCTTTCTTT. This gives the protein CAMGTLGTGGEAFF.

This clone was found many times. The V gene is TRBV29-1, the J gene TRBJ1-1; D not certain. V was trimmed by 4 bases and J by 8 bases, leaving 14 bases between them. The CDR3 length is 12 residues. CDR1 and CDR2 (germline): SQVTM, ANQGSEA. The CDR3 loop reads CSVVRSFGEAFF. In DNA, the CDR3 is TGCAGCGTTGTGCGATCCTTTGGGGAAGCTTTCTTT.

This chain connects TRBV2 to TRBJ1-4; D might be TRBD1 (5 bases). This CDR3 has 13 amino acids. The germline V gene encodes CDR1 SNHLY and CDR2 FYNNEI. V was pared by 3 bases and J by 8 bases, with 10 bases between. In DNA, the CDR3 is TGTGCCAGCAGTGAGGAGTGGGGGGAAAAACTGTTTTTT. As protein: CASSEEWGEKLFF.